Below, 30 T cell receptor beta chains from the same sample are listed, as sequenced in a study of CD8+CD57+ T cells in acquired aplastic anemia. Selection for sequencing was limited to patients who had shown CD8+CD57+ cell expansion by flow cytometry. The template used for profiling TCR beta VDJ and CDR3 was genomic DNA. A single record per CDR3 protein comes from TCRdb applying MiXCR to the reads. The repertoire includes some 160,000 distinct CDR3 sequences, more than 40% of them detected once, and 25% to 35% sits in the top ten. Material: sorted CD4+, CD8+, or CD8+CD57+ T cells (not recorded which) from PBMCs. The receptors were sampled from a human donor with aplastic anemia.

The chain combines TRBV28 with TRBJ1-2, with 9 bases aligning to TRBD1. CDR3 length equals 13 residues. V shed 6 bases, J shed 6 bases, and the junction held 5 bases outside the gene matches. The V gene's germline CDR1 is MDHEN and CDR2 SYDVKM. The CDR3 loop reads CASRGTGGDGYTF. For the CDR3, the DNA is TGTGCCAGCAGGGGAACAGGGGGCGATGGCTACACCTTC.

About this clonotype: A much larger clonotype is one base distant, so this may be a read error. The rearrangement links TRBV2 to TRBJ2-5; maybe TRBD2 (5 bases). CDR3 size: 14 residues. Germline CDR1 is SNHLY and CDR2 is FYNNEI. CDR3 sequence reads: CASSEEAVQETQCF. CDR3 bases: TGTGCCAGCAGTGAGGAAGCGGTCCAAGAGACCCAGTGCTTC.

This clonotype was counted many times. The chain links TRBV24-1 to TRBJ2-2; a possible D gene is TRBD1 (6 bases). CDR1 and CDR2 from the germline V gene are KGHDR and SFDVKD. The CDR3 runs to 15 residues. Deletions cut 5 bases from V and 3 bases from J, with 12 bases between. The CDR3 protein is CATSVDRSYTGELFF. The DNA of the CDR3 is TGTGCCACCAGTGTGGACAGATCGTACACCGGGGAGCTGTTTTTT.

This clonotype was picked up many times. V usage is TRBV5-6 and J usage is TRBJ1-2; the match to TRBD1 covers 8 bases. J lost 2 bases, V lost 4 bases, and 7 bases had no gene match. Germline CDR1 is SGHDT and CDR2 is YYEEEE. CDR3 length: 15 residues. CDR3 loop: CASSQLDRENYGYTF. The CDR3 bases are TGTGCCAGCAGCCAGTTGGACAGGGAGAACTATGGCTACACCTTC. The variable domain in full, completed from reference TRBV5-6 and TRBJ1-2, reads DAGVTQSPTHLIKTRGQQVTLRCSPKSGHDTVSWYQQALGQGPQFIFQYYEEEERQRGNFPDRFSGHQFPNYSSELNVNALLLGDSALYLCASSQLDRENYGYTFGSGTRLTVV.

This chain links TRBV9 with TRBJ1-1; D is undetermined. Trimming stripped 6 bases from V and 1 base from J, with 13 bases between. The CDR3 spans 14 residues. CDR1 is SGDLS and CDR2 is YYNGEE in the germline V gene. CDR3 sequence: CASTPSQANTEAFF. For the CDR3, the DNA is TGTGCCAGCACACCCTCTCAGGCGAACACTGAAGCTTTCTTT.

This clonotype was counted many times. The genes are TRBV4-2 and TRBJ2-3, with 10 bases identical to TRBD2. This CDR3 contains 16 residues. V lost 0 bases, J lost 5 bases, and 5 bases stayed unmatched. Germline V gene sequence: CDR1 LGHNA, CDR2 YNFKEQ. CDR3 in DNA: TGTGCCAGCAGCCAAGAAGCGGGGGGGCAGAGAGATACGCAGTATTTT. It codes for CASSQEAGGQRDTQYF.

This clonotype was seen repeatedly, ten times or more. The rearrangement links TRBV7-3 to TRBJ2-3; 15 bases fit TRBD2. The junction had 2 bases not matched to a gene; V was cut back by 0 bases and J by 4 bases. Germline CDR1 is SGHTA and CDR2 is FQGTGA. The CDR3 is 17 amino acids. For the CDR3, the DNA is TGTGCCAGCAGCTTAACGGGACTAGCGGGAGGTCCAGATACGCAGTATTTT. The encoded protein is CASSLTGLAGGPDTQYF. Complete variable domain (other parts from reference TRBV7-3 and TRBJ2-3): GAGVSQTPSNKVTEKGKYVELRCDPISGHTALYWYRQSLGQGPEFLIYFQGTGAADDSGLPNDRFFAVRPEGSVSTLKIQRTERGDSAVYLCASSLTGLAGGPDTQYFGPGTRLTVL.

As for this clonotype: A single base separates this from a much larger clone, so it may be a read error. The rearrangement links TRBV27 to TRBJ1-2, with no clear D. CDR1 is MNHEY and CDR2 is SMNVEV in the germline V gene (reference sequence). This CDR3 comprises 11 residues. This CDR3 is CASSSDEQYIF. Written as DNA, the CDR3 is TGTGCCAGCAGTTCTGACGAACAATACATCTTC.

This clonotype was counted ten times or more. This sequence joins TRBV4-3 and TRBJ2-2; D not resolved. The CDR3 totals 14 residues. V was pared by 0 bases and J by 8 bases, with 10 bases between. The germline V gene has CDR1 LGHNA and CDR2 YSLEER. In nucleotides, the CDR3 is TGCGCCAGCAGCCAAGATAGGTTCGAGGGGGAGCTGTTTTTT. Residues: CASSQDRFEGELFF.

This chain connects TRBV20-1 to TRBJ1-2; the D gene is possibly TRBD1 (5 bases). The germline V gene has CDR1 DFQATT and CDR2 SNEGSKA (reference sequence). The V and J ends lost 3 bases and 6 bases respectively, with 17 bases between them. The CDR3 spans 14 residues. CDR3 DNA: TGCAGTGCTAGCCTCGTCGGGGCGGCGAATGGCTACACCTTC. Amino acids: CSASLVGAANGYTF.

This clonotype was detected many times. This chain joins TRBV11-2 and TRBJ2-7; no definite D call. This CDR3 spans 15 amino acids. V was trimmed by 4 bases and J by 1 base, leaving 14 bases between them. Germline CDR1 SGHAT, CDR2 FQNNGV. CDR3 sequence (DNA): TGTGCCAGCAGCTCCCTATTGACCGATTCCTACGAGCAGTACTTC. Translation: CASSSLLTDSYEQYF.

V gene TRBV10-3 combines with J gene TRBJ1-2, with 9 bases identical to TRBD1. The CDR3 runs to 13 residues. Trimming took 4 bases from V and 5 from J; bases not matched to a gene: 2. Germline-derived CDR1 and CDR2 are ENHRY and SYGVKD. The CDR3 is CAISGDREYGYTF. Here the CDR3 DNA reads TGTGCCATCAGTGGGGACAGGGAGTATGGCTACACCTTC.

This chain connects TRBV15 to TRBJ2-1; 11 bases fit TRBD2. The germline CDR1 and CDR2 sequences are LNHNV and YYDKDF (reference sequence). V lost 6 bases and J lost 3; bases outside the gene matches: 4. The CDR3 is 15 amino acids. The CDR3 sequence: CATSLTSGDYNEQFF. The CDR3 DNA reads as TGTGCCACCAGTCTGACTAGCGGGGACTACAATGAGCAGTTCTTC.

About this clonotype: A read error may explain this, as a much larger clone is one base away. The J gene is TRBJ2-7, the V gene TRBV30; D is ambiguous. CDR1 is GTSNPN, CDR2 SVGIG, per germline (reference sequence). The CDR3 sequence is 13 residues long. The CDR3 DNA reads TGTGCCTGGAGTGTAATTCTCGGCTACGATCAGTACTTC. Protein: CAWSVILGYDQYF.

This clonotype was seen repeatedly, ten times or more. The chain carries TRBV19 and TRBJ1-2; 7 bases are shared with TRBD1. The germline CDR1 and CDR2 sequences are LNHDA and SQIVND (reference sequence). CDR3 length equals 14 residues. The V and J ends lost 3 bases and 4 bases, in that order; junction bases with no gene match: 5. In nucleotides, the CDR3 is TGTGCCAGTAGTATTCAGGGGGTGATCTATGGCTACACCTTC. As protein: CASSIQGVIYGYTF.

This clonotype occurred a few times. A much larger clone lies a single base off, so this may be a read error. V and J are TRBV9 and TRBJ1-1; D is uncertain. V was trimmed by 1 base and J by 3 bases, leaving 16 bases between them. The CDR3 is made up of 16 amino acids. The germline V gene encodes CDR1 SGDLS and CDR2 YYNGEE. The CDR3: CASSVPRTADHTEAFF. In nucleotides, the CDR3 is TGTGCCAGCAGCGTACCTCGGACCGCGGACCACACTGAAGCTTTCTTT.

This clonotype came up many times. This chain connects TRBV30 to TRBJ2-7, with 8 bases lining up with TRBD1. With V trimmed by 5 bases and J by 9 bases, 12 bases remained unmatched. This CDR3 is built from 13 residues. Looked up from germline, CDR1 is GTSNPN and CDR2 is SVGIG (reference sequence). CDR3 sequence: CAWSLGQGDRQYF. CDR3 coding DNA: TGTGCCTGGTCTCTAGGACAGGGCGATCGGCAGTACTTC.

This chain links TRBV2 with TRBJ1-1, with 7 bases matching TRBD1. This CDR3 has 12 amino acids. The V gene end was trimmed by 5 bases and the J gene end by 6 bases; junction bases not matched to a gene: 3. Germline loops: CDR1 SNHLY, CDR2 FYNNEI. The CDR3 DNA reads TGTGCCAGCAGTCCGGACAGGCCTGAAGCTTTCTTT. Translating gives CASSPDRPEAFF.

This clonotype was counted between two and nine times. This chain joins TRBV5-4 and TRBJ1-4, with TRBD1 matching over 12 bases. J was trimmed by 8 bases and V by 0 bases; bases with no gene match: 14. The V gene's germline CDR1 is SGHNT and CDR2 YYREEE (reference sequence). This CDR3 has 19 residues. Here the CDR3 reads CASSLGASGQGALWEKLFF. DNA for the CDR3: TGTGCCAGCAGCTTGGGGGCCTCGGGACAGGGGGCGCTTTGGGAAAAACTGTTTTTT. The entire variable domain, with the rest obtained from reference TRBV5-4 and TRBJ1-4, is as follows: ETGVTQSPTHLIKTRGQQVTLRCSSQSGHNTVSWYQQALGQGPQFIFQYYREEENGRGNFPPRFSGLQFPNYSSELNVNALELDDSALYLCASSLGASGQGALWEKLFFGSGTQLSVL.

In this sample, this clonotype turned up a few times. A much larger clone is a single base away; this may be a read error. The rearrangement joins TRBV19 to TRBJ1-1; TRBD1 might be the D (5 bases). Germline V gene sequence: CDR1 LNHDA, CDR2 SQIVND (reference sequence). The V gene lost 2 bases and the J gene lost 4 bases, with 14 bases spanning the gap. The length of the CDR3 is 15 residues. The DNA for the CDR3 is TGTGCCAGTAGTATATCGGGGGGTGGGAGCACTGAAGCTTTCTTT. Translating it yields CASSISGGGSTEAFF.

This CDR3 reads CASSGGGSDTQYF. CDR3 nucleotides: TGTGCCAGCAGCGGCGGGGGATCAGATACGCAGTATTTT. The gene calls are TRBV7-8 and TRBJ2-3, with 7 bases matching TRBD2. Germline CDR1 SGHVS, CDR2 FQNEAQ. The CDR3 consists of 13 residues. V gave up 5 bases and J gave up 4 bases; unmatched junction bases: 3.

The table lists this clonotype with many counts. V and J are TRBV7-2 and TRBJ1-1; no clear D gene. CDR1 and CDR2 from the germline V gene are SGHTA and FQGNSA. The CDR3 is made up of 13 amino acids. V lost 1 base, J lost 7 bases, and 10 bases lay in between. The CDR3 region has the DNA TGTGCCAGCAGCTTAGTGTTGGGCAGTGAAGCTTTCTTT. Translated: CASSLVLGSEAFF.

The chain uses TRBV9 and TRBJ2-2; 7 nucleotides agree with TRBD1. V lost 7 bases to trimming and J lost 1 base; unmatched junction nucleotides: 4. Per germline, CDR1 SGDLS and CDR2 YYNGEE. This CDR3 is built from 14 residues. CDR3 protein: CASAGGRNTGELFF. In DNA form, the CDR3 reads TGTGCCAGCGCAGGGGGTAGGAACACCGGGGAGCTGTTTTTT.

Points on this clonotype: This may be a read error: a much more frequent sequence differs by one nucleotide. The chain has TRBV10-3 and TRBJ1-1; D gene uncertain. CDR1 ENHRY and CDR2 SYGVKD come from the germline V gene. This CDR3 region has 11 residues. Trimming left V 6 bases short and J 7 bases short, with 9 bases between. The CDR3, as DNA: TGTGCCATCAGGGAAAGTCTTGAAGCTTTCTTT. Translated, it gives CAIRESLEAFF.

The CDR3 reads CASSRRQRAYEQYF. In nucleotides, the CDR3 is TGTGCCAGCAGCCGCCGACAGAGAGCCTACGAGCAGTACTTC. V is TRBV2 and J is TRBJ2-7; possible D gene TRBD1, 5 bases. The CDR3 spans 14 residues. V lost 6 bases and J 2 bases, leaving 14 bases between the germline ends. CDR1 and CDR2 (germline): SNHLY, FYNNEI.

This rearrangement joins TRBV10-3 to TRBJ2-5; D is possibly TRBD1 (5 bases). Germline assignment: CDR1 ENHRY and CDR2 SYGVKD. V lost 3 bases and J 1 base, leaving 9 bases between the germline ends. The CDR3 runs 14 residues. In DNA, the CDR3 is TGTGCCATCAGTGACAGGGTTATCCAAGAGACCCAGTACTTC. Translating gives CAISDRVIQETQYF.

This clonotype was seen only a few times. The rearrangement links TRBV5-1 to TRBJ2-3; D is perhaps TRBD2 (6 bases). Germline values: CDR1 SGHRS, CDR2 YFSETQ. This CDR3 contains 12 residues. Trimming took 7 bases from V and 5 from J, leaving 11 bases between them. The CDR3 nucleotides read TGCGCCAGCGGCCTGCGGGAAGATACGCAGTATTTT. It codes for CASGLREDTQYF.

V and J are TRBV7-9 and TRBJ2-7; no definite D call. CDR1 is SEHNR and CDR2 is FQNEAQ in the germline V gene (reference sequence). The CDR3 totals 13 residues. Trimming cost V 3 bases and J 3 bases, with 9 bases left between them. The CDR3 here is CASSFAQIYEQYF. The CDR3, as DNA: TGTGCCAGCAGCTTCGCACAGATCTACGAGCAGTACTTC.

This clonotype came up a few times. V and J are TRBV10-3 and TRBJ2-7, with D perhaps assigned TRBD1 or TRBD2 (5 bases each). CDR1 and CDR2 from the germline V gene are ENHRY and SYGVKD. Trimming took off 7 bases at V and 3 bases at J, with 16 bases between the two ends. The CDR3 runs to 14 residues. The CDR3 loop reads CAITDGPGGYEQYF. The CDR3 region has the DNA TGTGCCATCACCGATGGACCTGGGGGCTACGAGCAGTACTTC.

This clonotype was observed at least ten times. The rearrangement links TRBV12-3 or TRBV12-4 to TRBJ1-2; a possible D gene is TRBD1 (6 bases). The V end was cut by 4 bases, the J end by 1 base, with 13 bases between. This CDR3 spans 15 amino acids. Here the CDR3 DNA reads TGTGCCAGCAGTTCGGTTCGGGACAATAACTATGGCTACACCTTC. This codes for CASSSVRDNNYGYTF.